Given below is one T cell receptor beta chain in context. This clonotype is a singleton in its sample. Its binding antigen is unknown. Base qualities are not recorded, but no much larger clone differs from it by a single base. One read alone makes for weak evidence. The sample is drawn from a study of CD8+CD57+ T cells in acquired aplastic anemia (dated by TCRdb to the late 2010s). Describing the broader study: Extracted DNA from sorted CD4+ and CD8+ cells averaged approximately 3 ug, ranging from roughly 0.2 to 30 ug. CD8+CD57+ expansion was defined as a frequency above the mean frequency observed in healthy subjects.

Genomic DNA served as template for TCR beta VDJ combination and CDR3 sequence profiling. TCR repertoire sequencing was run on an Illumina HiSeq 2000. From the authors' description of their analysis: Repertoires were assessed using TRBV/TRBJ rearrangement plots, CDR3 size and DJ length profiles, and Simpson's diversity index. The most abundant DNA sequence in the deep sequencing data was defined as the immunodominant clone. CDR3 amino acid sequences were screened for sharing across subjects and compared with published repertoires and the VDJdb database. TCRdb applied fastp at Q25 and MiXCR to the public reads, then kept only in-frame beta chains. Entries are consolidated by CDR3 protein sequence, retaining the most common genes and DNA. The V and J calls and clone size come from TCRdb's table, not from the authors' own analysis. For this sample the table gives roughly 200,000 distinct CDR3 sequences, of which 60% to 80% were detected only once. Roughly 61% of the sample is in the top ten clones.

The CDR3, from cysteine to phenylalanine, totals 15 residues. Only the CDR3 part of the read is kept: 45 bases, read in frame from the first base. CDR1 SGHDT and CDR2 YYEEEE are derived from the germline V gene. Trimming removed 5 bases from V and 0 bases from J, leaving 13 bases between the germline ends. Flow cytometry had shown CD8+CD57+ cell expansion in the patients selected for sequencing. Every patient had severe acquired aplastic anemia, diagnosed using the International Study of Aplastic Anemia and Agranulocytosis and Camitta criteria. No patient had received any therapy when blood was sampled. In the study, sorted CD4+ and CD8+ blood T cells from patients with severe aplastic anemia and from healthy subjects underwent deep sequencing of TCR repertoires. Patients were enrolled in the USA under clinicaltrials.gov protocols 00001620, 01623167, 00001397, 00071045, 00081523 and 00961064. Ficoll-Paque density gradient centrifugation was used to isolate peripheral blood mononuclear cells. Before DNA extraction, CD4+ and CD8+ T cells were sorted with FACS or magnetic beads.

What the work shows at the level of the full study, not this receptor alone: CD8+ Simpson's diversity did not differ significantly between patients and healthy controls (P=0.060). Roughly 29 CD8+ CDR3 sequences were found in both patients and controls but appeared to be highly expressed in patients and within the immunodominant clones of the patients.

The clonotype comes from a human donor with aplastic anemia. Sequencing was done on a sample of sorted CD4+, CD8+, or CD8+CD57+ T cells (not recorded which) from PBMCs. The sequence links TRBV5-6 to TRBJ2-3, with a tentative D gene TRBD2 over 5 matching bases. The nucleotides read TGTGCCAGCAGGTCGGGGAAAGGGAGCACAGATACGCAGTATTTT. Translated, it gives CASRSGKGSTDTQYF. With the rest looked up from the reference TRBV5-6 and TRBJ2-3 genes rather than sequenced, the full variable domain is DAGVTQSPTHLIKTRGQQVTLRCSPKSGHDTVSWYQQALGQGPQFIFQYYEEEERQRGNFPDRFSGHQFPNYSSELNVNALLLGDSALYLCASRSGKGSTDTQYFGPGTRLTVL.